This T cell receptor (beta chain) is drawn from a study of regulatory T cells in long-lasting Graves disease. Regarding the study as a whole: Sampling was limited to peripheral blood rather than thyroid tissue.

The TCR beta library used iRepertoire HTBI primers with Arm-PCR amplification of CDR3. Using its own MiXCR run on the multiplex PCR reads, TCRdb lists one record per CDR3 protein. Counted here are 380,000 or so distinct CDR3 sequences, around 15% occurring once; the ten biggest clones make up around 20%. The sample's time point: newly diagnosed GD, antithyroid drugs for less than 3 months. PBMC-extracted RNA yielded the TCR library. Diagnosing Graves' disease relied on the American Thyroid Association guidelines. This clonotype was seen a few times. The antigen remains undetermined. The same sample was also studied in work on T cells in Graves' hyperthyroidism and ophthalmopathy.

The sequencing used peripheral blood mononuclear cells (PBMCs), collected at new diagnosis, from a patient treated with antithyroid drugs. This TCR came from a young woman with Graves disease.

In DNA form, the CDR3 reads TGCGCCAGCAGCTCCGGGGTCGACAATTCACCCCTCCACTTT. As protein: CASSSGVDNSPLHF. The V and J genes are TRBV4-1 and TRBJ1-6; D not certain. Trimming removed 5 bases from V and 7 bases from J, with 12 bases in between. This CDR3 has 14 amino acids. From germline, CDR1 is MGHRA and CDR2 YSYEKL.